The 14 T cell receptor beta chains below come from one sample, sequenced in a study of T cells in Graves' hyperthyroidism and ophthalmopathy. There were TCR beta CDR3 regions amplified from RNA transcripts. HTBI primers were used for first-round RT-PCR of the TCR CDR3. MiXCR, run by TCRdb on the multiplex PCR reads, gives a single entry per CDR3 protein. Of hundreds of thousands of distinct CDR3 sequences listed, approximately 23% are singletons. Sequenced input: blood. The receptors were gathered from a woman between 65 and 79 years old with Graves' ophthalmopathy.

This clonotype was counted between two and nine times. V and J are TRBV7-8 and TRBJ2-2; 8 bases map to TRBD2. With V trimmed by 5 bases and J by 0 bases, 2 bases remained unmatched. The germline V gene has CDR1 SGHVS and CDR2 FQNEAQ. The CDR3 sequence is 15 residues long. The CDR3 protein is CASSSSGTNTGELFF. The CDR3 region has the DNA TGTGCCAGCAGCAGTAGCGGGACGAACACCGGGGAGCTGTTTTTT.

The chain employs TRBV12-3 or TRBV12-4 and TRBJ2-1; tentatively, D is TRBD2 (6 bases). V was shortened by 10 bases and J by 0 bases, with 13 bases between the two germline ends. The CDR3 runs 14 residues. CDR3 bases: TGTGCCACGGCGGGGACCCCCTCCTACAATGAGCAGTTCTTC. Translation gives CATAGTPSYNEQFF.

This clonotype was observed a handful of times. This chain joins TRBV7-3 and TRBJ1-1; D is perhaps TRBD1 (6 bases). The CDR3 is 14 residues long. The V end was cut by 7 bases, the J end by 2 bases, with 14 bases between. Germline V lookup: CDR1 SGHTA, CDR2 FQGTGA. This CDR3 is CASKFTGSNTEAFF. In DNA, the CDR3 is TGTGCCAGCAAATTCACAGGGTCCAACACTGAAGCTTTCTTT.

The chain has TRBV7-8 and TRBJ1-2; 9 nucleotides match TRBD1. Germline V gene lookup returns CDR1 SGHVS and CDR2 FQNEAQ. There are 17 residues in the CDR3. Germline trimming cut 1 base from V and 3 bases from J; bases unmatched to any gene: 9. CDR3 sequence reads: CASSLVFLGQGDYGYTF. The CDR3 DNA sequence: TGTGCCAGCAGCTTAGTGTTTTTGGGACAGGGAGACTATGGCTACACCTTC.

This clonotype has ten or more counts. The CDR3 nucleotides read TGTGCCAGCACCGACGGGAGGACCTTCTACAATGAGCAGTTCTTC. This gives the protein CASTDGRTFYNEQFF. V gene TRBV12-3 or TRBV12-4 combines with J gene TRBJ2-1, with TRBD2 matching over 7 bases. The CDR3 extends over 15 amino acids. The V gene end was trimmed by 7 bases and the J gene end by 3 bases; junction bases not matched to a gene: 9.

The chain links TRBV28 to TRBJ2-7; D unresolved. The CDR3 covers 14 residues. The germline CDR1 and CDR2 sequences are MDHEN and SYDVKM. V was trimmed by 6 bases and J by 5 bases, leaving 17 bases between them. The CDR3 DNA is TGTGCCAGCAGCTTGGTTAGGACCCAGGACGAGCAGTACTTC. The encoded protein is CASSLVRTQDEQYF.

This clonotype occurred many times. DNA of the CDR3: TGTGCCACCAGTGATGGGGGACTAGCGGGTTACAATGAGCAGTTCTTC. Its protein product is CATSDGGLAGYNEQFF. The V and J genes are TRBV24-1 and TRBJ2-1, with 12 bases matching TRBD2. Per the germline V gene, CDR1 is KGHDR and CDR2 is SFDVKD. The CDR3 contains 16 residues. Trimming removed 3 bases from V and 4 bases from J; junction bases left unmatched: 3.

The V call is TRBV6-1, the J call TRBJ2-1, with 10 positions matching TRBD1. Germline trimming cut 5 bases from V and 9 bases from J; bases unmatched to any gene: 7. CDR3 size: 14 residues. CDR1 and CDR2 from the germline V gene are MNHNS and SASEGT. DNA of the CDR3: TGTGCCAGCAGTTTGACAGGGGGCTTTGTTGAGCAGTTCTTC. It is translated as CASSLTGGFVEQFF.

This clonotype was seen a few times. V usage is TRBV29-1 and J usage is TRBJ2-3; D is uncertain. The length of the CDR3 is 12 residues. Germline V CDR1 and CDR2: SQVTM, ANQGSEA. V was trimmed by 3 bases and J by 5 bases, leaving 9 bases between them. CDR3 DNA: TGCAGCGTTGAGGTCAACATAGATACGCAGTATTTT. Amino acids: CSVEVNIDTQYF.

This clonotype was seen a single time. The rearrangement joins TRBV5-1 to TRBJ1-6, with D possibly matching TRBD1 (6 bases). In germline, CDR1 is SGHRS, CDR2 YFSETQ. This CDR3 spans 15 amino acids. V was clipped by 4 bases and J by 5 bases, with 13 bases between them. The CDR3 loop reads CASSPGDNHNSPLHF. CDR3 coding DNA: TGCGCCAGCAGCCCGGGGGACAACCATAATTCACCCCTCCACTTT.

This clonotype was recorded a few times. The rearrangement uses TRBV2 and TRBJ2-3; 7 nucleotides match TRBD2. With 4 bases clipped from V and 3 bases from J, the junction kept 7 bases outside the gene matches. Looked up from germline, CDR1 is SNHLY and CDR2 is FYNNEI. The CDR3 sequence is 15 residues long. CDR3 amino acids: CASSVLGTKTDTQYF. The CDR3 nucleotides are TGTGCCAGCAGTGTACTCGGGACTAAGACAGATACGCAGTATTTT.

This clonotype was detected ten times or more. The genes are TRBV7-3 and TRBJ1-6; 7 bases match TRBD1. The germline gives CDR1 SGHTA, CDR2 FQGTGA. CDR3 size: 16 residues. The V and J ends lost 0 bases and 4 bases, in that order; junction bases with no gene match: 3. The CDR3 here is CASSLTAGQYNSPLHF. The CDR3 coding sequence is TGTGCCAGCAGCTTAACGGCGGGACAGTATAATTCACCCCTCCACTTT.

This clonotype was counted a few times. The CDR3 is CASMAAPYEQYF. The CDR3 DNA is TGTGCCAGCATGGCGGCTCCTTACGAGCAGTACTTC. This chain joins TRBV28 and TRBJ2-7; D remains ambiguous. CDR3 size: 12 residues. Germline CDR1 and CDR2: MDHEN and SYDVKM. V shed 7 bases and J shed 4 bases, with 11 bases lying between them.

This clonotype came up a few times. The genes are TRBV11-3 and TRBJ2-3; the match to TRBD2 covers 8 bases. CDR1 is SGHNT and CDR2 is YENEEA in the germline V gene. Losses at the gene ends were 1 base for V and 6 bases for J; bases not matched to a gene: 3. The CDR3 totals 14 residues. Here the CDR3 reads CASSLGGRMDTQYF. The CDR3 coding sequence is TGTGCCAGCAGCTTAGGCGGGAGGATGGATACGCAGTATTTT.